The 8 T cell receptor beta chains below were found in one sample sequenced in a study of blood T cells in healthy people across ages. For the second PCR, which ran for about 7 to 12 cycles, a sample-barcoded 5' primer and a J-beta primer mix were used. MiXCR, applied by TCRdb to the 5' RACE reads, yields one record per CDR3 protein. In the table there are 1.8 million or so distinct CDR3 sequences, about 39% of which are singletons. The sample consisted of blood. Source of these receptors: a human donor in good health.

The chain joins TRBV10-3 to TRBJ2-7; 8 nucleotides align to TRBD1. With 4 bases clipped from V and 5 bases from J, the junction kept 7 bases outside the gene matches. Germline lookup yields CDR1 ENHRY and CDR2 SYGVKD. CDR3 length: 14 amino acids. CDR3 sequence: CAISGVQGADEQYF. CDR3 nucleotides: TGTGCCATCAGTGGTGTCCAGGGGGCCGACGAGCAGTACTTC.

This clonotype occurred a few times. The chain links TRBV28 to TRBJ1-2; 8 positions match TRBD1. The junction had 6 bases not matched to a gene; V was cut back by 4 bases and J by 5 bases. CDR3 size: 14 residues. The germline V gene has CDR1 MDHEN and CDR2 SYDVKM. CDR3 amino acids: CASSSTGELYGYTF. CDR3 sequence (DNA): TGTGCCAGCAGTTCGACAGGGGAGTTGTATGGCTACACCTTC.

This clonotype was detected a few times. Being one base from a much bigger clone, this may be a read error. The chain is built from TRBV20-1 and TRBJ2-4; the D is unclear. The CDR3 has 15 residues. The germline CDR1 and CDR2 sequences are DFQATT and SNEGSKA (reference sequence). V lost 3 bases and J 13 bases, leaving 25 bases between the germline ends. DNA for the CDR3: TGCAGTGCTAGCGGCCCCTCGACAATATACAATGAGCAGTACTTC. It yields the protein CSASGPSTIYNEQYF.

This rearrangement joins TRBV12-3 or TRBV12-4 to TRBJ1-6, with D perhaps matching TRBD1 (5 bases). Trimming left V 3 bases short and J 8 bases short, with 11 bases between. The CDR3 sequence is 14 residues long. CDR3 sequence (DNA): TGTGCCAGCAGTTTCGGGCGGGGGGATTCACCCCTCCACTTT. Protein: CASSFGRGDSPLHF.

This clonotype was recorded many times. The chain uses TRBV11-1 and TRBJ1-1; no clear D gene. The CDR3 is made up of 13 amino acids. The V gene's germline CDR1 is SGHAT and CDR2 FQDESV (reference sequence). Trimming cost V 6 bases and J 0 bases, with 8 bases left between them. The CDR3 region has the DNA TGTGCCAGCAGTTCCCAGGTGAACACTGAAGCTTTCTTT. Translating it yields CASSSQVNTEAFF.

This clonotype was detected a few times. Germline is not matched at one junction end, which may reflect a read error. The chain recombines TRBV5-1 with TRBJ1-2; D unresolved. Germline V CDR1 and CDR2: SGHRS, YFSETQ. There are 13 residues in the CDR3. CDR3 region: CATSGEGIGGYTF. Written as DNA, the CDR3 is TGCGCCACCAGCGGGGAAGGGATCGGGGGCTACACCTTC. Combining the CDR3 with reference TRBV5-1 and TRBJ1-2 gives the whole variable domain KAGVTQTPRYLIKTRGQQVTLSCSPISGHRSVSWYQQTPGQGLQFLFEYFSETQRNKGNFPGRFSGRQFSNSRSEMNVSTLELGDSALYLCATSGEGIGGYTFGSGTRLTVV.

This clonotype has a handful of counts. The genes are TRBV24-1 and TRBJ2-1, with a weak D call TRBD1 (5 bases). Trimming removed 9 bases at V and 9 bases at J, with 14 bases between. The CDR3 loop spans 12 amino acids. The V gene's germline CDR1 is KGHDR and CDR2 SFDVKD. CDR3 in DNA: TGTGCCACCCAGGGTGAAGTTGGTGAGCAGTTCTTC. Its translation: CATQGEVGEQFF.

A few counts support this clonotype. The chain couples TRBV7-2 to TRBJ2-3; possible D gene TRBD1, 5 bases. The CDR3 is made up of 14 amino acids. CDR1 SGHTA and CDR2 FQGNSA come from the germline V gene. Trimming took off 4 bases at V and 4 bases at J, with 12 bases between the two ends. The CDR3 region has the DNA TGTGCCAGCAGCTCCTCTATAGGGGCAGATACGCAGTATTTT. This codes for CASSSSIGADTQYF.